This T cell receptor (beta chain) was observed in a study of identical twins. Using its own MiXCR run on the 5' RACE reads, TCRdb lists one record per CDR3 protein. The data contain approximately 500,000 distinct CDR3 sequences, around 24% of them seen just once; the ten biggest clones take up 2.9%. CDR1 and CDR2 (germline): SNHLY, FYNNEI. CDR3 length: 18 amino acids. The V and J ends lost 3 bases and 8 bases respectively, with 26 bases between them. The same data also contributed to another study, on T cells expressing NK-cell markers.

Input material: CD4+ T cells sorted from blood. V usage is TRBV2 and J usage is TRBJ2-1; tentatively, D is TRBD1 or TRBD2 (6 bases each). The sequence came from a woman aged 18-29 years in good health. The CDR3 nucleotides are TGTGCCAGCAGTGAGGGGGTTTACACGATCACGGGGGCCGATGAGCAGTTCTTC. Its protein is CASSEGVYTITGADEQFF.